This TCR beta chain was profiled in a study of shared clonotypes between healthy human individuals. Across the whole study: Per donor, three plates held CD4 naive cells, three held CD4 memory, two held CD8 naive and one held CD8 memory. Study-wide points: As a rule, naive subsets had a larger estimated richness than memory subsets.

In regard to this clone: Its cognate antigen is unknown.

Clones were sequenced by immunoSEQ multiplex PCR, and TCRdb holds only the in-frame ones, with some missing. In the table there are 2 million to 2.5 million clones, 93% of which are singletons. The CDR3 is 13 residues long. J gave up 5 bases and V 7 bases, and 3 bases lay outside the gene matches. Germline V lookup: CDR1 LNHDA, CDR2 SQIVND (reference sequence). Each donor was a Caucasian adult residing in Nashville, Tennessee. The chain employs TRBV19 and TRBJ1-5; 9 positions agree with TRBD1. This receptor was obtained from a man aged 18 to 35 in good health. Some clones in this sample may be carry-over from other donors' samples. Source material: naive CD4+ T cells from PBMCs. Described subset: CD45RA+ positively selected. CDR3 residues: CASMGQGDQPQHF. The CDR3 bases are TGTGCCAGTATGGGACAGGGTGATCAGCCCCAGCATTTT.